A selection of T cell receptor beta chains follows, all from one sample in a study of T cell changes during pregnancy in multiple sclerosis. TCRdb keeps only in-frame clones here, not all; method: immunoSEQ multiplex PCR. The sample has roughly 20,000 clones, about nine tenths seen once. The sequencing used CD8+ T cells from peripheral blood mononuclear cells, collected in the third trimester of pregnancy. The receptors originated from a female donor in good health, enrolled as a control in a pregnancy study. Each CDR3 is given with its conserved first and last residue. A D gene is named only where the DNA matches it firmly.

>NA|TRBJ2-2|15|TRBV7-3
CASSSGLGDTGELFF
>NA|TRBJ2-5|15|TRBV27
CASSLIAGAVETQYF
>TRBD2|NA|14|TRBV5-6
CASRATSGAHEQYF
>NA|TRBJ2-1|16|TRBV13
CASSSRPQGTYNEQFF
>TRBD2|TRBJ2-3|17|TRBV9
CASSVGLAGPSTDTQYF
>NA|TRBJ2-3|11|TRBV7-9
CASSRTDTQYF
>NA|TRBJ2-7|13|TRBV30
CAWNAGSSYEQYF
>TRBD1|TRBJ2-7|13|TRBV19
CASSFTGGNEQYF
>NA|TRBJ2-7|11|TRBV5-6
CASSSPVEQYF
>NA|TRBJ2-2|15|TRBV4-1
CASSQVAGNTGELFF
>NA|TRBJ1-2|16|TRBV11-2
CASSSTIYTGVYGYTF
>NA|TRBJ2-7|14|TRBV6-1
CASTAGQGVYEQYF
>TRBD1|TRBJ2-1|15|TRBV2
CASTPDRGPYNEQFF
>NA|TRBJ1-6|14|TRBV7-8
CASSYPGVNSPLHF
>TRBD2|TRBJ2-5|13|TRBV15
CATSTSGAGTQYF
>NA|TRBJ1-1|14|TRBV5-1
CASSFGGGGTEAFF
>NA|TRBJ2-5|13|TRBV2
CASSEGSPETQYF
>TRBD1|TRBJ2-1|15|TRBV7-3
CASSLGTGEDNEQFF
>NA|TRBJ1-5|14|TRBV18
CASSPGGAYQPQHF
>NA|TRBJ1-4|14|TRBV27
CASSFVKGGEKLFF
>NA|TRBJ1-2|17|TRBV5-4
CASRDPGMEGDYYGYTF
>TRBD2|TRBJ2-3|18|TRBV6-1
CASSGNLAGGPGTDTQYF
>TRBD2|TRBJ2-3|16|TRBV7-3
CASSLRLAGDTDTQYF
>TRBD1|TRBJ1-2|14|TRBV7-3
CASSLTGTGDGYTF
>NA|TRBJ2-1|15|TRBV5-5
CASSLEGAPSNEQFF
>NA|TRBJ1-5|14|TRBV5-5
CASRGGYDNQPQHF
>TRBD2|TRBJ2-7|15|TRBV10-2
CASSDLAGESYEQYF
>NA|TRBJ2-7|16|TRBV28
CASSFFQRHSLYEQYF
>TRBD1|TRBJ1-5|15|TRBV4-1
CASSQADRGNQPQHF
>TRBD2|TRBJ2-1|19|TRBV4-2
CASSQEFSAGGMGRNEQFF
>TRBD1|TRBJ2-3|15|TRBV5-1
CASRQGQGLTDTQYF
>NA|TRBJ2-7|12|TRBV7-2
CASSQGWAEQYF
>NA|TRBJ1-2|15|TRBV7-9
CASSSNLGGERGYTF
>NA|TRBJ1-2|16|TRBV5-6
CASSLEGLLANYGYTF
>NA|TRBJ1-2|15|TRBV14
CASSRDIRNNYGYTF
>NA|TRBJ2-7|14|TRBV5-4
CASSFWTAVYEQYF
>NA|TRBJ1-5|16|TRBV7-8
CASSTQNRVSNQPQHF
>TRBD1|TRBJ1-2|12|TRBV19
CASILDRGGYTF
>NA|TRBJ2-7|14|TRBV4-3
CASSWDLGAPEQYF
>NA|TRBJ1-2|15|TRBV7-8
CASSLEGLGNYGYTF
>NA|TRBJ1-2|12|TRBV7-9
CASSSRGYGYTF
>NA|TRBJ1-3|13|TRBV10-1
CASSWTRGNTIYF
>NA|TRBJ2-2|14|TRBV6-5
CASSYSAGSGELFF
>TRBD2|TRBJ2-1|16|TRBV4-2
CASSQIAGGEYNEQFF
>NA|TRBJ2-2|15|TRBV9
CASSVTSLNTGELFF
>TRBD2|TRBJ2-7|16|TRBV7-9
CASSSDSGGESYEQYF
>TRBD1|TRBJ1-2|15|TRBV15
CATSDRGRENYGYTF
>NA|TRBJ1-5|14|TRBV28
CASSSPRSDQPQHF
>TRBD2|TRBJ2-5|13|TRBV6-5
CASSGGEQETQYF
>NA|TRBJ2-5|14|TRBV27
CASSSYRDRRTQYF
>TRBD2|TRBJ2-5|13|TRBV13
CASSPSGEETQYF
>NA|TRBJ2-1|15|TRBV27
CASTSYSSVSNEQFF
>NA|TRBJ2-7|13|TRBV5-1
CASSLETEYEQYF
>NA|TRBJ1-1|16|TRBV28
CASSLSQGPRGTEAFF
>TRBD2|TRBJ2-7|15|TRBV4-1
CASSQDEREPYEQYF